This T cell receptor (beta chain) was captured by sequencing in a study of blood T cell repertoires in COVID-19 (dated by TCRdb to between 2020 and 2021). General notes on the study: Samples from collaborators originated in the United States, Italy and Spain and spanned both the acute and convalescent phases of COVID-19. The prospective study material was composed of cDNA or gDNA derived from T cells, B-cell-depleted T cells, or PBMCs. Deeply sampled blood TCRbeta repertoires from subjects exposed to, actively infected with, or recovered from COVID-19 were included in the dataset. The repertoires were released in a freely available public database intended as a resource for research on the immune response to SARS-CoV-2. Samples were obtained from the ongoing ImmuneRACE study (first 160 participants) and from some 1,200 subjects provided by 6 global collaborators. Sample metadata almost always included a de-identified subject ID, COVID-19 status, age in years and sex. Where available, HLA class I and class II types were obtained from metadata supplied by the sample provider rather than from assay-based typing.

Including the terminal cysteine and phenylalanine, the CDR3 comprises 15 residues. Only the CDR3 DNA is retained, 45 bases long and in frame from the first base. V is reduced by 5 bases and J by 2 bases, leaving a spacing of 15 bases between them. CDR1 is given as LNHDA and CDR2 as SQIVND, both from the germline V gene (reference sequence). Of note for this clone: Its recognized antigen is unknown. One base away there is no much larger clone; base qualities are not given.

Overall results and qualifications from the work: Clinical and demographic metadata were provided uncurated, with the amount varying by source and participant.

Participants in the prospective study were enrolled through a virtual design, were aged roughly 18 to 90 years, and lived in under 25 United States geographic areas. To assign participants to cohorts, the prospective study relied on clinical history that participants themselves reported in a screening survey and a study questionnaire. In the prospective study, whole blood, serum and a nasopharyngeal or oropharyngeal swab were collected from each participant by mobile phlebotomists. Additional blood draws and questionnaires over an approximately two-month period could optionally be provided by prospective study participants. Blood samples from the prospective study were shipped frozen or at room temperature prior to DNA extraction. The immunoSEQ Assay, a bias-controlled multiplex PCR, was used to amplify TCRbeta CDR3 regions from genomic DNA. From the authors' description of their analysis: Within the assay, amplification of reference gene primers was used to estimate how many nucleated cells each sample contained. To quantify the absolute abundance of each unique TCRbeta CDR3 rearrangement, sequence reads were collapsed and filtered. For each sample, productive Simpson clonality was calculated as the square root of Simpson's diversity index over productive rearrangements. TCRdb carries this immuneACCESS record with in-frame sequences only. Its versions omit some clonotypes, under half of them owing to an unresolved V gene in the studies checked, with the rest unexplained. V and J calls plus clone size are reproduced from that table; the DNA served to infer D and trimming. The sample records 150,000 to 200,000 clones, around 76% of which are singletons. Less than 20% of the sample is in the top ten clones.

The receptor's source is a woman in her 50s with acute COVID-19. The rearranged segments are TRBV19 and TRBJ1-2; matching of 6 bases hints at TRBD1 as the D gene. Sample: PBMCs or T cells enriched from blood (not recorded which). The nucleotides read TGTGCCAGTAGTCCGCGCGGGGGCCAAAACTATGGCTACACCTTC. Its translation is CASSPRGGQNYGYTF.